This T cell receptor beta chain originates from a study of blood T cell repertoires in COVID-19. Turning to the study itself: The samples span acute and convalescent COVID-19 from the United States, Italy and Spain. Sources were T cells, B-cell-depleted T cells, or PBMCs; the material itself was cDNA or gDNA.

This CDR3 contains 15 residues. The V gene end was trimmed by 6 bases and the J gene end by 6 bases; junction bases not matched to a gene: 8. The germline CDR1 and CDR2 sequences are LGHDT and YNNKEL (reference sequence). Assay used: immunoSEQ multiplex PCR; TCRdb lists only in-frame clones, some missing. Here the sample spans roughly 220,000 clones, about nine tenths being singletons. This receptor was taken from a man aged 25-45 years who had recovered from COVID-19. This chain connects TRBV3-1 (or the pseudogene TRBV3-2) to TRBJ1-5, with TRBD1 matching over 10 bases. Sequenced input: peripheral blood. This CDR3 reads CASSPGTGDSQPQHF. In DNA, the CDR3 is TGTGCCAGCAGTCCCGGGACAGGGGATAGTCAGCCCCAGCATTTT.